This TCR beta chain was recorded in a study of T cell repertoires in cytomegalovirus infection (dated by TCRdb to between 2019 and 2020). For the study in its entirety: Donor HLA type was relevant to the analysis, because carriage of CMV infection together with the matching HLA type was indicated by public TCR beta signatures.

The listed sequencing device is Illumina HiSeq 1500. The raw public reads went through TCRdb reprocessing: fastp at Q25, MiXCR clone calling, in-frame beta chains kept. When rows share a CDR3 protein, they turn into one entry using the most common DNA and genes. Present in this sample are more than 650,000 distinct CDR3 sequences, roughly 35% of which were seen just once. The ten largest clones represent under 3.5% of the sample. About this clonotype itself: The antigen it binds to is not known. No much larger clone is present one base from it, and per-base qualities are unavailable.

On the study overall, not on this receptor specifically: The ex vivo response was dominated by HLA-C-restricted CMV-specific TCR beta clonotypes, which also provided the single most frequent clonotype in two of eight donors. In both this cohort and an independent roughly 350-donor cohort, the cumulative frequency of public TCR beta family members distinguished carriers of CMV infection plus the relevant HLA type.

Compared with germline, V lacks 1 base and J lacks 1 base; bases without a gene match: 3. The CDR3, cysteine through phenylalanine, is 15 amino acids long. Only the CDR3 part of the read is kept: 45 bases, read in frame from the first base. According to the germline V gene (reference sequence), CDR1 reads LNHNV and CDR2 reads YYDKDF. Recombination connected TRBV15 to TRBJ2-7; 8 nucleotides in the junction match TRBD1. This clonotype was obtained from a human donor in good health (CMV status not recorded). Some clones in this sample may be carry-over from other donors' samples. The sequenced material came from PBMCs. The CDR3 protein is CATSRVWDRSYEQYF. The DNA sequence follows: TGTGCCACCAGCAGAGTTTGGGACAGGTCCTACGAGCAGTACTTC.